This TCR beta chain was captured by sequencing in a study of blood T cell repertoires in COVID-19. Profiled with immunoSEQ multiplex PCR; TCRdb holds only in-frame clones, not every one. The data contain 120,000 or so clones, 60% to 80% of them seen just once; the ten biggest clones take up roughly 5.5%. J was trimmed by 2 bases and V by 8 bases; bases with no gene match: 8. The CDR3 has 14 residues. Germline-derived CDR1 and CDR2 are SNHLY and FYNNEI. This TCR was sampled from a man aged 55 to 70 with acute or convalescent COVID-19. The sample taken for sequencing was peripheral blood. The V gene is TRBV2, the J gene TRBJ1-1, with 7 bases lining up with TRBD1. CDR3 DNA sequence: TGTGCCAGCGCCAGACAGGGTACCAACACTGAAGCTTTCTTT. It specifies CASARQGTNTEAFF.